This T cell receptor beta chain originates from a study of T-cell memory formation after mild COVID-19. Study outcomes and limitations: The SARS-CoV-2 specificity of second-wave clones reaching peak at day 37 remained unverified.

The sample holds a few counts of this clonotype. Its antigen is not identified. The CDR3 runs 10 residues. The germline V gene has CDR1 LGHDT and CDR2 YNNKEL (reference sequence). Trimming removed 6 bases from V and 5 bases from J, with 4 bases in between. One entry per CDR3 protein, called by TCRdb with MiXCR from the 5' RACE reads. Of fewer than 700,000 distinct CDR3 sequences listed, over 15% are singletons. The receptor was isolated from an adult woman who had mild COVID-19 (a few samples of this study predate the infection). Cell type and time point are not known. The sample taken for sequencing was PBMCs or a T cell subset sorted from them (not recorded which). The V and J genes are TRBV3-1 and TRBJ1-1; D gene ambiguous. The CDR3 nucleotides read TGTGCCAGCAGTGGAACTGAAGCTTTCTTT. It specifies CASSGTEAFF.